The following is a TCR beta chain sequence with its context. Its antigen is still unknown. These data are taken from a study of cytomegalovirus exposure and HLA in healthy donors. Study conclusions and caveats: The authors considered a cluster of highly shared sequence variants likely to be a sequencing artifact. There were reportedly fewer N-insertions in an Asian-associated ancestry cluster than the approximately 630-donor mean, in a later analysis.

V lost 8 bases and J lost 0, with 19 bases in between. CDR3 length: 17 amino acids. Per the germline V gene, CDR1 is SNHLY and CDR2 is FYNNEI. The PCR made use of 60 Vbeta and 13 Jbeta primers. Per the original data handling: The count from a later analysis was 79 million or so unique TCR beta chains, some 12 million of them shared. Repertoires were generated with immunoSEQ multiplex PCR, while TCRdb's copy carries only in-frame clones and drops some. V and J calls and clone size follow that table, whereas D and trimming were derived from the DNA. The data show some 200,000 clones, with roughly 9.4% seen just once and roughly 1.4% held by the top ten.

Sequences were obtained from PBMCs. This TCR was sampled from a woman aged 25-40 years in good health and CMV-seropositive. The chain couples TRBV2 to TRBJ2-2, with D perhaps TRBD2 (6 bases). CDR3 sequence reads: CASYSPLGLPNTGELFF. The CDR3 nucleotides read TGTGCCAGCTATTCCCCCCTCGGACTACCGAACACCGGGGAGCTGTTTTTT.